This entry lists 30 T cell receptor beta chains sequenced from one sample in a study of cytomegalovirus exposure and HLA in healthy donors. The PCR had 60 Vbeta and 13 Jbeta primers. The data were produced by immunoSEQ multiplex PCR, yet TCRdb's version contains in-frame clones alone and is incomplete. Seen here are 150,000 to 200,000 clones, over 65% observed once, and the top ten hold around 1.6%. Sequencing input: PBMCs. The origin of the receptors is a man aged 18 to 29 in good health and CMV-seronegative.

The chain joins TRBV29-1 to TRBJ1-2, with D maybe TRBD1 (5 bases). CDR1 is SQVTM, CDR2 ANQGSEA, per germline. This CDR3 spans 12 amino acids. The V and J ends lost 6 bases and 8 bases respectively, with 16 bases between them. In DNA, the CDR3 is TGCAGCGTGGCGGCCAGGGAGGGCGGCTACACCTTC. Its translation is CSVAAREGGYTF.

V and J are TRBV7-8 and TRBJ2-1, with D unclear. V lost 0 bases to trimming and J lost 8 bases, with 17 bases between them. CDR1 SGHVS and CDR2 FQNEAQ come from the germline V gene. The CDR3 extends over 16 amino acids. CDR3 loop: CASSLAFPTRSDEQFF. The DNA of the CDR3 is TGTGCCAGCAGCTTAGCCTTCCCTACTCGGAGCGATGAGCAGTTCTTC.

This chain's CDR3 is CASSLDGQELYGYTF. The CDR3 coding sequence is TGTGCCAGCAGCTTAGACGGCCAGGAACTCTATGGCTACACCTTC. The V call is TRBV11-2, the J call TRBJ1-2; no firm D call. The CDR3 is made up of 15 amino acids. Germline values: CDR1 SGHAT, CDR2 FQNNGV. Between the trimmed V and J ends, which lost 0 bases and 4 bases, there was a span of 12 bases.

Notes on this clone: Germline is not matched at one junction end, which may reflect a read error. V is TRBV18 and J is TRBJ1-1; D is possibly TRBD1 (5 bases). Germline V gene sequence: CDR1 KGHSH, CDR2 LQKENI. The CDR3 runs to 12 residues. The CDR3 sequence: CASSQGNTEAFF. The CDR3 DNA reads TGTGCCAGCTCACAGGGGAACACGGAAGCTTTCTTT.

Only one count was recorded for this clone. The J gene is TRBJ2-5, the V gene TRBV10-3; the match to TRBD2 covers 15 bases. The CDR3 consists of 20 residues. The V and J ends lost 3 bases and 0 bases, in that order; junction bases with no gene match: 11. Germline V gene data show CDR1 as ENHRY and CDR2 as SYGVKD. In DNA form, the CDR3 reads TGTGCCATCAGTGATGATTCCGGGACTAGCGGGGGGCCGTACCAAGAGACCCAGTACTTC. Encoded protein: CAISDDSGTSGGPYQETQYF.

The chain joins TRBV7-9 to TRBJ1-4; perhaps TRBD1 as D (6 bases). This CDR3 comprises 17 residues. Between the trimmed V and J ends, which lost 4 bases and 4 bases, there was a span of 19 bases. Germline V lookup: CDR1 SEHNR, CDR2 FQNEAQ (reference sequence). The CDR3: CASSSGEGGAFNEKLFF. The DNA for the CDR3 is TGTGCCAGCAGCTCCGGCGAGGGGGGGGCCTTTAATGAAAAACTGTTTTTT.

J is TRBJ1-1 and V is TRBV10-3; tentative D call: TRBD1 (6 bases). The CDR3 is 14 residues long. Germline V lookup: CDR1 ENHRY, CDR2 SYGVKD. Trimming took 6 bases from V and 5 from J, leaving 16 bases between them. The CDR3 nucleotides are TGTGCCATCAGCTCCCTGACAGGAGAGACTGAAGCTTTCTTT. This gives the protein CAISSLTGETEAFF.

The chain employs TRBV5-1 and TRBJ1-2; D ambiguous. The ends were cut back, 5 bases at V and 3 bases at J, with 11 bases in the middle. CDR3 length: 13 residues. Germline lookup yields CDR1 SGHRS and CDR2 YFSETQ. DNA of the CDR3: TGCGCCAGCAGTTGGGAGGTGGACTATGGCTACACCTTC. Translating gives CASSWEVDYGYTF.

The rearrangement joins TRBV19 to TRBJ1-5, with D tentatively TRBD1 (5 bases). The CDR3 covers 15 residues. V lost 5 bases and J 6 bases, leaving 17 bases between the germline ends. The germline gives CDR1 LNHDA, CDR2 SQIVND (reference sequence). The CDR3 DNA reads TGTGCCAGTAGTCCCAGGGATTTTCGTAGTCAGCCCCAGCATTTT. Its protein product is CASSPRDFRSQPQHF.

V and J are TRBV7-8 and TRBJ2-5; D is unclear. V shed 3 bases and J shed 2 bases, with 10 bases lying between them. Germline V gives CDR1 SGHVS, CDR2 FQNEAQ. There are 14 residues in the CDR3. The CDR3 spells CASSFSETQETQYF. As DNA, the CDR3 is TGTGCCAGCAGCTTCTCAGAGACACAAGAGACCCAGTACTTC. The full variable domain, its missing parts supplied by reference TRBV7-8 and TRBJ2-5, is GAGVSQSPRYKVAKRGQDVALRCDPISGHVSLFWYQQALGQGPEFLTYFQNEAQLDKSGLPSDRFFAERPEGSVSTLKIQRTQQEDSAVYLCASSFSETQETQYFGPGTRLLVL.

The DNA of the CDR3 is TGTGCCAGCAGCTCGGGACTAAGGGGGGATAGTTACGAGCAGTACTTC. This encodes CASSSGLRGDSYEQYF. The rearrangement links TRBV5-4 to TRBJ2-7; D perhaps matches TRBD2 (7 bases). V lost 3 bases and J 4 bases, leaving 20 bases between the germline ends. From germline, CDR1 is SGHNT and CDR2 YYREEE (reference sequence). CDR3 length: 16 residues.

The chain uses TRBV15 and TRBJ1-6, with 11 bases aligning to TRBD1. J was trimmed by 8 bases and V by 3 bases; bases with no gene match: 6. Germline V CDR1 and CDR2: LNHNV, YYDKDF (reference sequence). The CDR3 runs 16 residues. The CDR3 region is CATSRGTGQGDSPLHF. DNA for the CDR3: TGTGCCACCAGCAGGGGCACGGGACAGGGGGATTCACCCCTCCACTTT.

The genes are TRBV19 and TRBJ1-2; D call uncertain. The CDR3 totals 14 residues. Germline CDR1 LNHDA, CDR2 SQIVND (reference sequence). The V and J ends lost 2 bases and 3 bases respectively, with 10 bases between them. The CDR3 sequence is CASSIPPGYYGYTF. In nucleotides, the CDR3 is TGTGCCAGTAGTATACCTCCGGGTTACTATGGCTACACCTTC.

The chain carries TRBV27 and TRBJ2-3, with D perhaps TRBD2 (6 bases). The germline V and J ends were trimmed by 8 bases and 0 bases, with 15 bases remaining between them. CDR3 length: 15 amino acids. Germline CDR1 MNHEY, CDR2 SMNVEV (reference sequence). The CDR3 nucleotides read TGTGCCAGCTGGTGGGGACTGGCTAGCACAGATACGCAGTATTTT. Its protein product is CASWWGLASTDTQYF.

The V call is TRBV25-1, the J call TRBJ2-3, with TRBD2 matching over 7 bases. The V and J ends lost 2 bases and 10 bases, in that order; junction bases with no gene match: 3. Germline V gene lookup returns CDR1 MGHDK and CDR2 SYGVNS. The CDR3 consists of 12 residues. CDR3 amino acids: CASSEPGGPQYF. In DNA form, the CDR3 reads TGTGCCAGCAGTGAACCGGGGGGTCCGCAGTATTTT.

The CDR3 here is CASSGATGTGYEQYF. The CDR3 DNA reads TGTGCCAGCAGTGGGGCCACCGGGACAGGTTACGAGCAGTACTTC. The chain joins TRBV6-1 to TRBJ2-5, with 8 nucleotides matching TRBD1. TRBJ2-7 matches the DNA end more closely, so the J call is doubtful. Looked up from germline, CDR1 is MNHNS and CDR2 is SASEGT. CDR3 length: 15 amino acids.

The chain has TRBV6-5 and TRBJ1-1; D might be TRBD1 (6 bases). Per the germline V gene, CDR1 is MNHEY and CDR2 is SVGAGI. Trimming pared 5 bases from V and 8 bases from J, leaving 21 bases between. The CDR3 has 15 amino acids. The CDR3 sequence is CASSPHGDTGGEAFF. The CDR3 DNA follows: TGTGCCAGCAGTCCCCATGGGGACACGGGAGGGGAAGCTTTCTTT.

The chain links TRBV28 to TRBJ2-5; D is uncertain. Trimming left V 2 bases short and J 2 bases short, with 15 bases between. The CDR3 length is 16 residues. Germline values: CDR1 MDHEN, CDR2 SYDVKM. The CDR3 here is CASSLGNWAGQETQYF. Here the CDR3 DNA reads TGTGCCAGCAGTTTAGGTAACTGGGCAGGACAAGAGACCCAGTACTTC. The full variable domain, its missing parts supplied by reference TRBV28 and TRBJ2-5, is DVKVTQSSRYLVKRTGEKVFLECVQDMDHENMFWYRQDPGLGLRLIYFSYDVKMKEKGDIPEGYSVSREKKERFSLILESASTNQTSMYLCASSLGNWAGQETQYFGPGTRLLVL.

The J gene is TRBJ2-3, the V gene TRBV9; weak D call: TRBD2 (5 bases). The CDR3 spans 16 residues. V was shortened by 4 bases and J by 3 bases, with 18 bases between the two germline ends. Per the germline V gene, CDR1 is SGDLS and CDR2 is YYNGEE. In nucleotides, the CDR3 is TGTGCCAGCAGCAGAACGGACTCCCTAACGACAGATACGCAGTATTTT. Residues: CASSRTDSLTTDTQYF.

This rearrangement joins TRBV28 to TRBJ2-1; 8 nucleotides agree with TRBD1. CDR1 and CDR2 (germline): MDHEN, SYDVKM. The J segment lost 0 bases and the V segment lost 6 bases, leaving 7 bases of the junction unmatched. The CDR3 is 16 residues long. The CDR3 bases are TGTGCCAGCAGCCCAGGGGGCGGCAGCTCCTACAATGAGCAGTTCTTC. Translation gives CASSPGGGSSYNEQFF. Filled out from reference TRBV28 and TRBJ2-1, the complete variable domain reads DVKVTQSSRYLVKRTGEKVFLECVQDMDHENMFWYRQDPGLGLRLIYFSYDVKMKEKGDIPEGYSVSREKKERFSLILESASTNQTSMYLCASSPGGGSSYNEQFFGPGTRLTVL.

The rearrangement uses TRBV30 and TRBJ2-2; possible D gene TRBD2, 7 bases. The CDR3 length is 13 residues. Germline V lookup: CDR1 GTSNPN, CDR2 SVGIG (reference sequence). Trimming shortened V by 4 bases and J by 8 bases, and 14 bases separated the two germline ends. The CDR3 region is CAWTQRGGGELFF. CDR3 DNA sequence: TGTGCCTGGACCCAGAGGGGGGGAGGGGAGCTGTTTTTT.

The rearrangement uses TRBV10-3 and TRBJ1-3; D unresolved. The V gene lost 2 bases and the J gene lost 0 bases, with 11 bases spanning the gap. Germline loops: CDR1 ENHRY, CDR2 SYGVKD. The CDR3 contains 16 residues. CDR3 protein: CAISEREDFSGNTIYF. In DNA, the CDR3 is TGTGCCATCAGTGAGCGGGAGGACTTCTCTGGAAACACCATATATTTT.

The chain combines TRBV9 with TRBJ1-6; the D gene is possibly TRBD1 (5 bases). Germline-derived CDR1 and CDR2 are SGDLS and YYNGEE. The germline V and J ends were trimmed by 0 bases and 10 bases, with 11 bases remaining between them. The CDR3 runs to 14 residues. The CDR3 sequence is CASSVGQPNSPLHF. For the CDR3, the DNA is TGTGCCAGCAGCGTAGGACAGCCCAACTCACCCCTCCACTTT. The entire variable domain, with the rest obtained from reference TRBV9 and TRBJ1-6, is as follows: DSGVTQTPKHLITATGQRVTLRCSPRSGDLSVYWYQQSLDQGLQFLIQYYNGEERAKGNILERFSAQQFPDLHSELNLSSLELGDSALYFCASSVGQPNSPLHFGNGTRLTVT.

This chain joins TRBV19 and TRBJ1-6; D remains ambiguous. Germline CDR1 reads LNHDA; CDR2 reads SQIVND (reference sequence). Trimming removed 4 bases at V and 8 bases at J, with 21 bases between. The CDR3 spans 17 residues. The CDR3 nucleotides read TGTGCCAGTAGTACTCTCCTTGGGGAGGTCCCCTATTCACCCCTCCACTTT. Encoded protein: CASSTLLGEVPYSPLHF.

The rearrangement links TRBV5-4 to TRBJ1-6; D uncertain. This CDR3 is built from 13 residues. The V end was cut by 0 bases, the J end by 8 bases, with 6 bases between. Germline CDR1 SGHNT, CDR2 YYREEE (reference sequence). The CDR3 coding sequence is TGTGCCAGCAGCTTGGAACGGGATTCACCCCTCCACTTT. Translated, it gives CASSLERDSPLHF.

This clone appeared a single time. The chain combines TRBV6-1 with TRBJ1-4, with no clear D. Looked up from germline, CDR1 is MNHNS and CDR2 is SASEGT. V was trimmed by 9 bases and J by 8 bases, leaving 19 bases between them. There are 14 residues in the CDR3. The CDR3 region has the DNA TGTGCCAGGGTCGACTTAGTTCTAGTCGAAAAACTGTTTTTT. Amino acids: CARVDLVLVEKLFF.

Comments on this clone: Relative to the germline gene, one junction end is altered; a read error may explain this. This chain connects TRBV7-9 to TRBJ2-7; D perhaps matches TRBD2 (6 bases). The V gene's germline CDR1 is SEHNR and CDR2 FQNEAQ (reference sequence). The CDR3 length is 14 residues. The CDR3 bases are TGTGCCAGCAGGCGACGGGACTCCTCCGACGAGCAGTACTTC. This sequence encodes CASRRRDSSDEQYF.

The chain employs TRBV15 and TRBJ2-3; D uncertain. The CDR3 extends over 13 amino acids. CDR1 and CDR2 from the germline V gene are LNHNV and YYDKDF (reference sequence). The V and J ends lost 0 bases and 2 bases respectively, with 3 bases between them. The CDR3 nucleotides read TGTGCCACCAGCAGAGATCACACAGATACGCAGTATTTT. This translates into CATSRDHTDTQYF.

The V gene is TRBV2, the J gene TRBJ1-3; D remains ambiguous. CDR3 length: 16 amino acids. Germline CDR1 reads SNHLY; CDR2 reads FYNNEI. V lost 1 base to trimming and J lost 3 bases, with 13 bases between them. CDR3: CASSEEAGLGGNTIYF. The CDR3, as DNA: TGTGCCAGCAGTGAAGAGGCAGGCCTTGGTGGAAACACCATATATTTT. The whole variable domain, filled in from reference TRBV2 and TRBJ1-3, reads EPEVTQTPSHQVTQMGQEVILRCVPISNHLYFYWYRQILGQKVEFLVSFYNNEISEKSEIFDDQFSVERPDGSNFTLKIRSTKLEDSAMYFCASSEEAGLGGNTIYFGEGSWLTVV.

The V gene is TRBV11-2, the J gene TRBJ2-5; D gene ambiguous. The V end was cut by 5 bases, the J end by 2 bases, with 6 bases between. The CDR3 consists of 12 residues. Germline CDR1 is SGHAT and CDR2 is FQNNGV. The DNA of the CDR3 is TGTGCCAGCAGCCCCCAGCAAGAGACCCAGTACTTC. It specifies CASSPQQETQYF.